This TCR beta chain appears in the sequencing data of a study of T cell responses to AZD1222 COVID-19 vaccine. Study-level points and caveats: It was only after the peak T cell response that any repertoires were sampled. The number of AZD1222 recipients seropositive at baseline was only 6 or 7.

Generated by immunoSEQ multiplex PCR, the TCRdb table keeps only in-frame clones and is missing some. Among under 40,000 clones, 75% to 85% were seen once, and the ten largest hold 3.5% to 5.5%. Regarding this clone: Antigen specificity is unknown.

Germline loops: CDR1 PRHDT, CDR2 FYEKMQ (reference sequence). V trimming: 10 bases; J trimming: 1 base; junction bases outside the gene matches: 10. The CDR3 runs 15 residues. The TCR sequence derives from an adult who received the AZD1222 COVID-19 vaccine. V and J are TRBV13 and TRBJ2-1; 7 bases fit TRBD2. The source was peripheral blood, collected 28 days after the second AZD1222 dose. The CDR3 loop reads CATLYSGASYNEQFF. In DNA, the CDR3 is TGTGCCACCCTTTACAGCGGGGCTTCCTACAATGAGCAGTTCTTC.